These T cell receptor beta chains were read from a single sample in a study of blood T cell repertoires in COVID-19. The assay was immunoSEQ multiplex PCR, and TCRdb's table has in-frame clones only and misses some. The sample consists of approximately 300,000 clones, about nine tenths of them appearing once. Material for sequencing was PBMCs or T cells enriched from blood (not recorded which). The origin of the receptors is a man aged 60 to 75 who had recovered from COVID-19. Each CDR3 is given with its conserved first and last residue.

v_gene	CDR3aa
TRBV28	CASSLRGGAPPYEQYF
TRBV5-1	CASSLGNRASTRGDTQYF
TRBV28	CASRDTGLETQYF
TRBV5-4	CASSWGGSYGYTF
TRBV2	CASSEQGPHNEQFF
TRBV7-9	CASSLSGASNEKLFF
TRBV28	CASRQGFVSNQPQHF
TRBV4-1	CASSEQGYSYEQYF
TRBV5-1	CASSPDRGLGNEKLFF
TRBV27	CASTRGQGVSGANVLTF
TRBV5-1	CASSSRVAENTGELFF
TRBV10-1	CASSVLTGRTDTQYF
TRBV5-1	CASSRTGGHNEQFF
TRBV5-1	CASSLGAQGGNQPQHF
TRBV7-2	CASSLWGVGNTIYF
TRBV29-1	CSAKKPGQGNGYTF
TRBV19	CASWTGATNEKLFF
TRBV18	CASSQYSGQRSYNEQFF
TRBV6-2/TRBV6-3	CASSYSSSGAYEQYF
TRBV5-1	CASSLIGLAGGTGELFF